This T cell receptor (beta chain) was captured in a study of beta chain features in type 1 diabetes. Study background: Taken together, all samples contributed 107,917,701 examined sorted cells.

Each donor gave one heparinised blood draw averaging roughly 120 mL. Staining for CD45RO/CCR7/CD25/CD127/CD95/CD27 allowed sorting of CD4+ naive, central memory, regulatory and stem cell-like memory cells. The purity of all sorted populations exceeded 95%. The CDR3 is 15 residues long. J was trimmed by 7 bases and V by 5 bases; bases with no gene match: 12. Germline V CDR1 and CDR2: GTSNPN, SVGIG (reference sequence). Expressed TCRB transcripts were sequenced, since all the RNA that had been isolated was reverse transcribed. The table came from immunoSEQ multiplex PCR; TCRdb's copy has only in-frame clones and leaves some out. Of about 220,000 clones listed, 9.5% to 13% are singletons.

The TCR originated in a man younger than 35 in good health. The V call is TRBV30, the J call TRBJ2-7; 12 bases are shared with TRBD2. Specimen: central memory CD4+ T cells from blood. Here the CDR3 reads CAWGRGLAGTKEQYF. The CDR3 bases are TGTGCCTGGGGTCGCGGACTAGCGGGAACAAAAGAGCAGTACTTC.